Listed below are T cell receptor beta chains from one sample, sequenced in a study of PD-L1 blockade in urothelial cancer. The method was immunoSEQ multiplex PCR; TCRdb's version includes in-frame clones alone and lacks a portion of them. The table has around 120,000 clones, about 85% seen once. The sample here was PBMCs, taken around atezolizumab (anti-PD-L1) treatment. The receptors originated from a man aged 50 to 59 with urothelial cancer. The CDR3 runs from the conserved cysteine through the conserved F or W. D genes are given only for firm matches. Expanded clones get a size class; other rows say once, few or many, or leave the size out.

v_gene,abundance,d_gene,j_gene,CDR3nt,CDR3aa
TRBV2,NA,NA,TRBJ1-5,TGTGCCAGCAGGGTTGGACTGTTCAATCAGCCCCAGCATTTT,CASRVGLFNQPQHF
TRBV2,NA,NA,TRBJ1-2,TGTGCCAGCAGTGACAGTACCTATGGCTACACCTTC,CASSDSTYGYTF
TRBV11-2,NA,NA,TRBJ1-1,TGTGCCAGCAGCTTGACATCGAACACTGAAGCTTTCTTT,CASSLTSNTEAFF
TRBV27,NA,TRBD2,TRBJ2-7,TGTGCCAGCAGTTCGGGACTAGGGCCACTATGGGAGTACTTC,CASSSGLGPLWEYF
TRBV19,NA,NA,TRBJ1-2,TGTGCCAGTAGTTGGGACAATCCTTTTTGGGGCTACACCTTC,CASSWDNPFWGYTF
TRBV9,once,TRBD2,TRBJ2-2,TGTGCCAGCAGCGTCGGACTAGCCCGCAACACCGGGGAGCTGTTTTTT,CASSVGLARNTGELFF
TRBV6-1,NA,NA,TRBJ1-2,TGTGCCAGCAGTGAGTCGGACAAGTATGGCTACACCTTC,CASSESDKYGYTF
TRBV28,NA,TRBD2,TRBJ2-2,TGTGCCAGCAGTTTGGGAAGGACTAGCGGAGGGCCCGGGGAGCTGTTTTTT,CASSLGRTSGGPGELFF
TRBV7-2,NA,TRBD2,TRBJ2-7,TGTGCCAGCAGCACGACTAGCGGGAGCTTCGAGCAGTACTTC,CASSTTSGSFEQYF
TRBV4-1,NA,TRBD2,TRBJ2-7,TGCGCCAGCAGCCAAGAGATTAACGGGCTAGCGGCATACGAGCAGTACTTC,CASSQEINGLAAYEQYF
TRBV6-5,NA,NA,TRBJ2-3,TGTGCCAGCAGTCGGAGCATGAGTACAGATACGCAGTATTTT,CASSRSMSTDTQYF
TRBV30,NA,NA,TRBJ2-4,TGTGCCTGGACCGCCCAGGGGCTCGGTTACATTCAGTACTTC,CAWTAQGLGYIQYF
TRBV15,NA,TRBD2,TRBJ2-1,TGTGCCACCTCGGGACTAGCCACCTACAATGAGCAGTTCTTC,CATSGLATYNEQFF
TRBV20-1,NA,NA,TRBJ2-7,TGCAGTGCACCTCGGGCCTACGAGCAGTACTTC,CSAPRAYEQYF
TRBV7-8,few,NA,TRBJ1-6,TGTGCCAGCAGCCGCGCCAGGGTAGATGTGGGACCCCTCCACTTT,CASSRARVDVGPLHF
TRBV19,NA,NA,TRBJ1-2,TGTGCCAGTAGCTCCCGGGACACCCAGGATGGCTACACCTTC,CASSSRDTQDGYTF
TRBV5-1,NA,TRBD2,TRBJ2-3,TGCGCCAGCAGCTTGGAGTCCGGGACTAGTACAGATACGCAGTATTTT,CASSLESGTSTDTQYF
TRBV28,NA,NA,TRBJ2-7,TGTGCCAGCATGGGCACCGTGTACGAGCAGTACTTC,CASMGTVYEQYF
TRBV7-2,NA,TRBD1,TRBJ2-7,TGTGCCAGCAGAACAGGGGCGGGTTCCGGCGAGCAGTACTTC,CASRTGAGSGEQYF
TRBV19,NA,NA,TRBJ2-3,TGTGCCAGTATGAATAGCGCTAGCACAGATACGCAGTATTTT,CASMNSASTDTQYF
TRBV19,NA,TRBD1,TRBJ2-1,TGTGCCAGTACCCCTCGGACAGGGAGCTCCTACAATGAGCAGTTCTTC,CASTPRTGSSYNEQFF
TRBV5-4,NA,TRBD2,TRBJ2-3,TGTGCCAGCAGCCCTCCCTTAGGGAGGGACCTCACAGATACGCAGTATTTT,CASSPPLGRDLTDTQYF
TRBV2,NA,TRBD2,TRBJ2-1,TGTGCCAGCAGTGTAGAACTAGCGGGAGGGATCCCCCCGTTCTTC,CASSVELAGGIPPFF
TRBV29-1,NA,TRBD2,TRBJ2-1,TGCAGCGTTTTCGGGACTAGCGGGATCTATGAGCAGTTCTTC,CSVFGTSGIYEQFF
TRBV7-2,NA,TRBD2,TRBJ2-7,TGTGCCAGCAGCACCCGACTAGCGGGAGGTCCTACTACGTTCGAGCAGTACTTC,CASSTRLAGGPTTFEQYF
TRBV18,NA,NA,TRBJ1-1,TGTGCCAGCTCACTAAAATCAGGGGAGGGAACTGAAGCTTTCTTT,CASSLKSGEGTEAFF
TRBV19,NA,TRBD2,TRBJ2-3,TGTGCCAGTCCTCCCAGAGCGGGGGTCACAGATACGCAGTATTTT,CASPPRAGVTDTQYF
TRBV11-2,few,NA,TRBJ1-1,TGTGCCAGCCACCTACGGCGGCACGACACTGAAGCTTTCTTT,CASHLRRHDTEAFF
TRBV27,NA,NA,TRBJ1-1,TGTGCCAGCAGTTTAGGGGACAAATCCACTGAAGCTTTCTTT,CASSLGDKSTEAFF
TRBV5-4,NA,NA,TRBJ1-1,TGTGCCAGCAGCTTGGAGCAGGCTTTGGCCACTGAAGCTTTCTTT,CASSLEQALATEAFF
TRBV2,NA,NA,TRBJ1-5,TGTGCCAGCAGTGTAGGGGGAAGTAGCAATCAGCCCCAGCATTTT,CASSVGGSSNQPQHF
TRBV28,NA,NA,TRBJ1-1,TGTGCCAGCAGTTTGGCCGGGTCCGGCACTGAAGCTTTCTTT,CASSLAGSGTEAFF
TRBV7-3,NA,TRBD1,TRBJ2-7,TGTGCCAGCAGCCAAGACAGGGGGTACGAGCAGTACTTC,CASSQDRGYEQYF
TRBV30,NA,TRBD1,TRBJ1-1,TGTGCCTGGAGTGTAAGGGTGGGGCAGGGGGCCACTGAAGCTTTCTTT,CAWSVRVGQGATEAFF
TRBV7-2,NA,NA,TRBJ1-2,TGTGCCAGCAGCCCCGCACAGGGAAGTGGCTACACCTTC,CASSPAQGSGYTF